This TCR beta chain comes out of a study of PD-1 blockade in classical Hodgkin lymphoma. Overall study findings and caveats: Patients starting nivolumab less than 1 year after ASCT had lower diversity and were excluded from later analyses. Before treatment, complete responders showed about the same diversity as newly diagnosed patients.

Every single patient, without exception, relapsed after autologous stem cell transplantation, and brentuximab vedotin exposure varied. V was pared by 2 bases and J by 5 bases, with 7 bases between. Germline V lookup: CDR1 SGHNT, CDR2 YYREEE (reference sequence). CDR3 length: 12 residues. The repertoire was sequenced with immunoSEQ multiplex PCR; TCRdb's copy has only in-frame clones and lacks some. The table records around 91,000 clones, approximately 88% of them present only once. This clone was seen only once. Its antigen is not known. This clonotype originated in a human donor with classical Hodgkin lymphoma. Sequencing was performed on peripheral blood mononuclear cells (PBMCs), taken at baseline. V gene TRBV5-4 combines with J gene TRBJ1-1, with a tentative D call TRBD1 (6 bases). CDR3 loop: CASSFGQTEAFF. As DNA, the CDR3 is TGTGCCAGCAGCTTCGGACAGACTGAAGCTTTCTTT.